This entry features one T cell receptor beta chain sequence. Libraries were prepared by immunoSEQ multiplex PCR; TCRdb keeps only in-frame clonotypes and omits some of them. The sample holds a few hundred thousand clones, 85% to 90% seen once. This sample was included in a study of blood T cell repertoires in COVID-19. About the research overall: T cells, B-cell-depleted T cells, or PBMCs provided the cDNA or gDNA that served as material.

V lost 3 bases and J lost 6; bases outside the gene matches: 5. Germline V CDR1 and CDR2: SGHVS, FQNEAQ. The CDR3 sequence is 13 residues long. The source is a woman in her fifties or sixties with acute or convalescent COVID-19. The sample consisted of peripheral blood. The V gene is TRBV7-8, the J gene TRBJ2-7; the match to TRBD1 covers 7 bases. The CDR3 spells CASSLGDRLEQYF. The CDR3 region has the DNA TGTGCCAGCAGCTTGGGGGACAGACTCGAGCAGTACTTC.